This entry features one TCR beta chain sequence. What it binds is unknown. The method was immunoSEQ multiplex PCR; TCRdb's version includes in-frame clones alone and lacks a portion of them. The table records around 30,000 clones, 70% to 90% of them present only once. This sample was included in a study of T cells after posttransplantation cyclophosphamide. Findings and limits, study-wide: Skin or GI-infiltrating T cells shared few TRB sequences with blood.

The receptor's source is a woman between 35 and 50 years old with a blood cancer, CMV-positive, and with a related stem cell donor. The sequencing input was PBMCs.

The CDR3 loop is CASSRTSGGDNEQFF. CDR3 sequence (DNA): TGCGCCAGCAGCCGGACTAGCGGGGGGGACAATGAGCAGTTCTTC. The V and J genes are TRBV4-1 and TRBJ2-1; 15 nucleotides agree with TRBD2. The germline V gene encodes CDR1 MGHRA and CDR2 YSYEKL. After removal of 4 bases from V and 5 bases from J, the junction contained 0 bases not matched to a gene. The CDR3 spans 15 residues.